The clone carrying this T cell receptor beta chain was recorded a few times. The germline V and J ends were trimmed by 8 bases and 6 bases, with 12 bases remaining between them. This CDR3 region has 11 residues. Germline-derived CDR1 and CDR2 are DFQATT and SNEGSKA (reference sequence). The extraction recovered at least 5 micrograms of total RNA per sample. The entry originates in a study of blood T cells in healthy people across ages. A J-beta primer mix and a sample-barcoded 5' primer were used in a second PCR of roughly 7 to 12 cycles. Using its own MiXCR run on the 5' RACE reads, TCRdb lists one record per CDR3 protein. In the table there are 1,800,000 or so distinct CDR3 sequences, about 39% of which are singletons.

This chain uses TRBV20-1 with TRBJ2-3, with a possible D match to TRBD2 (6 bases). This clonotype was sampled from a human donor in good health. Source material: blood. The CDR3 loop reads CSTNRGDTQYF. The CDR3 DNA follows: TGCAGTACTAACCGGGGGGATACGCAGTATTTT.